Described below is a single TCR beta chain sequence and its context. The antigen is not known. These data are taken from a study of cytomegalovirus exposure and HLA in healthy donors. Study at large: The 120 validation repertoires were reported in a later analysis to have been generated on the same platform as the roughly 700 first-cohort repertoires. Findings and limits, study-wide: Under in vitro conditions, three CMV-associated chains were confirmed as specific for CMV antigens.

Profiled with immunoSEQ multiplex PCR; TCRdb holds only in-frame clones, not every one. This table has approximately 73,000 clones, approximately 95% appearing once. The sequencing sample was made of PBMCs. This receptor was taken from a man between 18 and 29 years old in good health and CMV-seronegative.

CDR3: CASSLEIVRQGEKLFF. The CDR3 region has the DNA TGCGCCAGCAGCTTGGAGATTGTGCGGCAGGGTGAAAAACTGTTTTTT. The rearrangement links TRBV5-1 to TRBJ1-4; D might be TRBD1 (5 bases). The V end was cut by 0 bases, the J end by 7 bases, with 16 bases between. From germline, CDR1 is SGHRS and CDR2 YFSETQ. The CDR3 is 16 residues long.